Presented here are 10 T cell receptor beta chains from one specimen sequenced in a study of cytomegalovirus exposure and HLA in healthy donors. Vbeta (60) and Jbeta (13) primers were used in the PCR. Profiled with immunoSEQ multiplex PCR; TCRdb holds only in-frame clones, not every one. Of approximately 220,000 clones listed, roughly 85% are singletons. The sequencing input was PBMCs. The receptors here all came from a male donor in good health and CMV-seronegative.

This sequence joins TRBV28 and TRBJ1-3; D is unclear. CDR1 is MDHEN, CDR2 SYDVKM, per germline. The CDR3 covers 15 residues. Trimming removed 5 bases at V and 0 bases at J, with 11 bases between. CDR3 in DNA: TGTGCCAGCAGTAAACAGTATTTCTCTGGAAACACCATATATTTT. It specifies CASSKQYFSGNTIYF.

The chain has TRBV9 and TRBJ1-4, with D tentatively TRBD1 (6 bases). Between the trimmed V and J ends, which lost 0 bases and 2 bases, there was a span of 14 bases. The CDR3 covers 17 residues. The V gene's germline CDR1 is SGDLS and CDR2 YYNGEE. In DNA form, the CDR3 reads TGTGCCAGCAGCGTAGGATGGGGGCAGGCGACTAATGAAAAACTGTTTTTT. This encodes CASSVGWGQATNEKLFF.

This sequence joins TRBV6-5 and TRBJ2-5; a weak D match, TRBD2 (5 bases). Trimming took 0 bases from V and 5 from J, leaving 7 bases between them. This CDR3 is built from 13 residues. The germline gives CDR1 MNHEY, CDR2 SVGAGI. The CDR3 nucleotides are TGTGCCAGCAGTTACTCTCGCGGGGAGACCCAGTACTTC. Encoded protein: CASSYSRGETQYF.

The chain has TRBV5-1 and TRBJ2-5, with D maybe TRBD2 (6 bases). V lost 6 bases, J lost 0 bases, and 12 bases lay in between. CDR1 is SGHRS, CDR2 YFSETQ, per germline. CDR3 size: 14 residues. CDR3 sequence (DNA): TGCGCCAGCATGGTACGGGGGTACCAAGAGACCCAGTACTTC. It encodes CASMVRGYQETQYF.

In the case of this clone: At one boundary the junction diverges from the germline segment, which might be a read error. The DNA of the CDR3 is TGCGCCAGCTCCATACTAGCGGGGGTGGACAATGGGCAGTTCTTC. It yields the protein CASSILAGVDNGQFF. This chain links TRBV5-1 with TRBJ2-1, with TRBD2 matching 11 bases. The germline V gene encodes CDR1 SGHRS and CDR2 YFSETQ. The CDR3 covers 15 residues. Together with reference TRBV5-1 and TRBJ2-1, the CDR3 gives the full variable domain: KAGVTQTPRYLIKTRGQQVTLSCSPISGHRSVSWYQQTPGQGLQFLFEYFSETQRNKGNFPGRFSGRQFSNSRSEMNVSTLELGDSALYLCASSILAGVDNGQFFGPGTRLTVL.

V is TRBV28 and J is TRBJ1-1; D is perhaps TRBD1 (5 bases). The V end was cut by 6 bases, the J end by 0 bases, with 11 bases between. Per the germline V gene, CDR1 is MDHEN and CDR2 is SYDVKM. The CDR3 runs to 14 residues. The CDR3 DNA sequence: TGTGCCAGCAGGTCAGGGTCCATGAACACTGAAGCTTTCTTT. This sequence encodes CASRSGSMNTEAFF.

The chain combines TRBV18 with TRBJ2-1; TRBD2 is a possible D gene (5 bases). This CDR3 has 15 residues. Germline V gene sequence: CDR1 KGHSH, CDR2 LQKENI. Trimming took off 6 bases at V and 1 base at J, with 13 bases between the two ends. CDR3 sequence reads: CASSFGLPSYNEQFF. The CDR3 bases are TGTGCCAGCTCCTTCGGACTTCCATCCTACAATGAGCAGTTCTTC.

The chain employs TRBV15 and TRBJ2-3; 13 bases are a match to TRBD2. V was clipped by 1 base and J by 1 base; unmatched bases: 11. From germline, CDR1 is LNHNV and CDR2 YYDKDF (reference sequence). The CDR3 sequence is 20 residues long. The CDR3 sequence is CATSRASTSGRALGTDTQYF. For the CDR3, the DNA is TGTGCCACCAGCAGAGCCTCCACTAGCGGGAGGGCCCTCGGCACAGATACGCAGTATTTT.

V and J are TRBV7-6 and TRBJ2-5; TRBD2 matches 10 bases. CDR1 and CDR2 (germline): SGHVS, FNYEAQ. J was trimmed by 4 bases and V by 0 bases; bases with no gene match: 5. The CDR3 runs to 16 residues. This CDR3 is CASSLAVASGRETQYF. As DNA, the CDR3 is TGTGCCAGCAGCTTAGCGGTGGCTAGCGGGAGAGAGACCCAGTACTTC. Full variable domain (remainder filled in from reference TRBV7-6 and TRBJ2-5): GAGVSQSPRYKVTKRGQDVALRCDPISGHVSLYWYRQALGQGPEFLTYFNYEAQQDKSGLPNDRFSAERPEGSISTLTIQRTEQRDSAMYRCASSLAVASGRETQYFGPGTRLLVL.

This clone has only a few counts. This chain joins TRBV5-1 and TRBJ1-2, with 7 nucleotides matching TRBD1. CDR1 and CDR2 (germline): SGHRS, YFSETQ. V trimming: 4 bases; J trimming: 2 bases; junction bases outside the gene matches: 5. The CDR3 has 14 amino acids. CDR3 protein: CASSRDRANYGYTF. CDR3 nucleotides: TGCGCCAGCAGCAGAGACAGGGCGAACTATGGCTACACCTTC.